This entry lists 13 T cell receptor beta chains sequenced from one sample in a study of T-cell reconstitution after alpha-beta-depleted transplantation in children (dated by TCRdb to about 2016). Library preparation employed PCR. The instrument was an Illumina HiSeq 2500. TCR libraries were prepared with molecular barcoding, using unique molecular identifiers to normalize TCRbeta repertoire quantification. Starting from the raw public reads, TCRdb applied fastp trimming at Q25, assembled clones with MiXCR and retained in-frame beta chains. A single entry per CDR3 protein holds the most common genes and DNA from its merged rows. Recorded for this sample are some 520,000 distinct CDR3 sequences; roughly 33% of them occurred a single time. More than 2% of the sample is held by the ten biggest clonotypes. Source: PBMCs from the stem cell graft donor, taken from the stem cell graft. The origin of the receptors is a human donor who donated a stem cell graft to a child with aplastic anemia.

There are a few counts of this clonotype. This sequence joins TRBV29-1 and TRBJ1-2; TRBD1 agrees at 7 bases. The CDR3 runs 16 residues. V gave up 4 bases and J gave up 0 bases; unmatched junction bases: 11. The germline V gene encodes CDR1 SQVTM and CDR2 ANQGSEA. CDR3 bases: TGCAGCGTTGGGGGGCTTGGGACAGATCCTAACTATGGCTACACCTTC. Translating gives CSVGGLGTDPNYGYTF.

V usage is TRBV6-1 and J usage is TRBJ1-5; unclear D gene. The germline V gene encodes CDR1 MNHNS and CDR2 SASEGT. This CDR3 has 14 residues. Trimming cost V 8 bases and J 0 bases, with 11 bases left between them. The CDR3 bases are TGTGCCAGCGGGGAGTATTATAGCAATCAGCCCCAGCATTTT. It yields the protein CASGEYYSNQPQHF.

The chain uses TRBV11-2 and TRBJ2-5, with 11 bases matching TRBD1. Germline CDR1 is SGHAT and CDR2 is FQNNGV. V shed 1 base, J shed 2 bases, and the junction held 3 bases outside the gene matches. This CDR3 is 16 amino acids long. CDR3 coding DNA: TGTGCCAGCAGCTTAGGGACAGGGGGCCTACAAGAGACCCAGTACTTC. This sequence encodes CASSLGTGGLQETQYF.

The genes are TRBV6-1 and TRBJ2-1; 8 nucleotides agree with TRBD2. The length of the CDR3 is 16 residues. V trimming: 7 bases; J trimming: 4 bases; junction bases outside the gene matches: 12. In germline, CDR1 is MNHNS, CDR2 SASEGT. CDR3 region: CASTPDAGGFYNEQFF. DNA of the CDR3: TGTGCCAGCACTCCCGATGCGGGAGGATTTTACAATGAGCAGTTCTTC.

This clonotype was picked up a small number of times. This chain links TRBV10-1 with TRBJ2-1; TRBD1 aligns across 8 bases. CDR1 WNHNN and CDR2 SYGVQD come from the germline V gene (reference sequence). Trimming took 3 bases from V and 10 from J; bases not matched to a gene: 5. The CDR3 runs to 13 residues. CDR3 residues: CASSDAGTGEQFF. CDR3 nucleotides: TGCGCCAGCAGTGATGCCGGGACAGGCGAGCAGTTCTTC.

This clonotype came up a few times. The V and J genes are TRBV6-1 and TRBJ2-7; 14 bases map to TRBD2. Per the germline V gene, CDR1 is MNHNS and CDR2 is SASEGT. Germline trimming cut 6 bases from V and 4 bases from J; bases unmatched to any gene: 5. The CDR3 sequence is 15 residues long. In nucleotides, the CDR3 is TGTGCCAGCAGCTGGACTAGCGGGAGGCGGTACGAGCAGTACTTC. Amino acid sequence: CASSWTSGRRYEQYF.

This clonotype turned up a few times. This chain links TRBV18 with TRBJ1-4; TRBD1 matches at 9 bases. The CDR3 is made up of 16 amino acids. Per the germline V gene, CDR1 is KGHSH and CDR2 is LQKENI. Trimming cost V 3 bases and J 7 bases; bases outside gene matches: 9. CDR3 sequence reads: CASSPSTGGGGEKLFF. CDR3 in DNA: TGTGCCAGCTCACCCTCGACAGGGGGAGGAGGTGAAAAACTGTTTTTT.

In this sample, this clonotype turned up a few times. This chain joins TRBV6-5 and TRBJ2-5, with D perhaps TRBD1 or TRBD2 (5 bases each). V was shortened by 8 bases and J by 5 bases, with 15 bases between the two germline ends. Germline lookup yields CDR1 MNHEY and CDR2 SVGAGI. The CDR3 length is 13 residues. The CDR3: CASGSLGTETQYF. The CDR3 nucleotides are TGTGCCAGCGGATCACTCGGGACCGAGACCCAGTACTTC.

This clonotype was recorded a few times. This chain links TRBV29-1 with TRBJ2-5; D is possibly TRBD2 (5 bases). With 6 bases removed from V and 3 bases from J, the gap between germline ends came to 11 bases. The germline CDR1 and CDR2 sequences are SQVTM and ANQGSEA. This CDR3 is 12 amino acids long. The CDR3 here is CSVEGAEETQYF. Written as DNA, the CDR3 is TGCAGCGTCGAGGGCGCCGAAGAGACCCAGTACTTC.

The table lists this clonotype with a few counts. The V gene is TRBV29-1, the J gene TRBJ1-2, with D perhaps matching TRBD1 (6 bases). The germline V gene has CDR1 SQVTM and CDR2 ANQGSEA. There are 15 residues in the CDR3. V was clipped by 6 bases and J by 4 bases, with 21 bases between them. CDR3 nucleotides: TGCAGCGTCGGTACAGGGTACCAAAGGGGCTATGGCTACACCTTC. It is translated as CSVGTGYQRGYGYTF.

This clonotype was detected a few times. CDR3 sequence: CASSLATNTGELFF. Written as DNA, the CDR3 is TGCGCCAGCAGCTTGGCCACGAACACCGGGGAGCTGTTTTTT. This chain links TRBV5-1 with TRBJ2-2; the D is unclear. Per germline, CDR1 SGHRS and CDR2 YFSETQ. The CDR3 is 14 residues long. The V end lost 0 bases, the J end lost 0 bases, and 3 bases lay between the germline ends.

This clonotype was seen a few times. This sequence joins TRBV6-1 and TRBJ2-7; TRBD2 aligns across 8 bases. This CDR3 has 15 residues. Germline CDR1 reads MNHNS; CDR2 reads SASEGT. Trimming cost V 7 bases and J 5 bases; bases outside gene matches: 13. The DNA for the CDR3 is TGTGCCAGCAAACCGGGAGGGCCTGATCTCCACGAGCAGTACTTC. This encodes CASKPGGPDLHEQYF.

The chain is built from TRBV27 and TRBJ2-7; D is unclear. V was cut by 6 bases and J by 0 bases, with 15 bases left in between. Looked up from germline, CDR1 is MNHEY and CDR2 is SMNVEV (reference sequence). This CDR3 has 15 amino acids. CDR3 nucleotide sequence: TGTGCCAGCAGGGCGATAGGGCATTCCTCCTACGAGCAGTACGTC. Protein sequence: CASRAIGHSSYEQYV.